One sample yielded the 2 T cell receptor beta chains listed below, sequenced in a study of PD-L1 blockade in urothelial cancer. Data came from immunoSEQ multiplex PCR; TCRdb stores just in-frame clones and leaves some out. The table has some 60,000 clones, about 86% seen once. The input for sequencing was PBMCs, taken around atezolizumab (anti-PD-L1) treatment. These receptors all come from a man in his fifties or sixties with urothelial cancer.

V gene TRBV7-6 combines with J gene TRBJ2-5, with D perhaps matching TRBD2 (6 bases). V lost 1 base and J 5 bases, leaving 17 bases between the germline ends. The CDR3 runs to 16 residues. CDR1 is SGHVS, CDR2 FNYEAQ, per germline. DNA for the CDR3: TGTGCCAGCAGCTTAGGAACTAGGAGGGATGGTGAGACCCAGTACTTC. This gives the protein CASSLGTRRDGETQYF.

A few counts support this clone. The CDR3 DNA reads as TGTGCCTGGAGTGTCGCGGGTCGTGAGCAGTTCTTC. This translates into CAWSVAGREQFF. The chain is built from TRBV30 and TRBJ2-1; maybe TRBD2 (5 bases). Germline CDR1 reads GTSNPN; CDR2 reads SVGIG (reference sequence). This CDR3 region has 12 residues. V was clipped by 0 bases and J by 9 bases, with 9 bases between them.